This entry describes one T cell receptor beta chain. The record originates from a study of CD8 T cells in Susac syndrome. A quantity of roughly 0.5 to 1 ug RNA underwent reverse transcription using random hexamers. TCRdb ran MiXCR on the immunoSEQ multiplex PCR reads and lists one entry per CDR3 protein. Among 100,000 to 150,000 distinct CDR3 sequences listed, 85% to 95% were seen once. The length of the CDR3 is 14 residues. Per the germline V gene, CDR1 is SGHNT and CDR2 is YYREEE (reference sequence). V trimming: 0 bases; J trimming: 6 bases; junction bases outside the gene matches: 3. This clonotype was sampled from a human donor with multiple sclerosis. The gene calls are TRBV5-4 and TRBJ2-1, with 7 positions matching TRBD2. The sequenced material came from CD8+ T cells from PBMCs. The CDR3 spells CASSLGRGGNEQFF. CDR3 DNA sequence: TGTGCCAGCAGCTTGGGGCGCGGGGGCAATGAGCAGTTCTTC. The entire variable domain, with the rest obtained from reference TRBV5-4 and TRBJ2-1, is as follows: ETGVTQSPTHLIKTRGQQVTLRCSSQSGHNTVSWYQQALGQGPQFIFQYYREEENGRGNFPPRFSGLQFPNYSSELNVNALELDDSALYLCASSLGRGGNEQFFGPGTRLTVL.